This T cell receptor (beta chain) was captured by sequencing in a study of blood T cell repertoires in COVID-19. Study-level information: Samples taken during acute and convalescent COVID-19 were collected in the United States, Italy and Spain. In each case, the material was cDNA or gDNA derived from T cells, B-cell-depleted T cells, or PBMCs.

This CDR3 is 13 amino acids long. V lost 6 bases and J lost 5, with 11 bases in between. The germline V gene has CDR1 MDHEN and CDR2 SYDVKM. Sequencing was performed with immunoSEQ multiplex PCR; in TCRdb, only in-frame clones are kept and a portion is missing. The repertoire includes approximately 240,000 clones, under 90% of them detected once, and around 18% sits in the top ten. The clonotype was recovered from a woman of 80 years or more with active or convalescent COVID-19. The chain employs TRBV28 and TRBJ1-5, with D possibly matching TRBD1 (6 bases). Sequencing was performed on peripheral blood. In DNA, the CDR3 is TGTGCCAGCAGCCTACAGGGCTATCAGCCCCAGCATTTT. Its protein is CASSLQGYQPQHF.